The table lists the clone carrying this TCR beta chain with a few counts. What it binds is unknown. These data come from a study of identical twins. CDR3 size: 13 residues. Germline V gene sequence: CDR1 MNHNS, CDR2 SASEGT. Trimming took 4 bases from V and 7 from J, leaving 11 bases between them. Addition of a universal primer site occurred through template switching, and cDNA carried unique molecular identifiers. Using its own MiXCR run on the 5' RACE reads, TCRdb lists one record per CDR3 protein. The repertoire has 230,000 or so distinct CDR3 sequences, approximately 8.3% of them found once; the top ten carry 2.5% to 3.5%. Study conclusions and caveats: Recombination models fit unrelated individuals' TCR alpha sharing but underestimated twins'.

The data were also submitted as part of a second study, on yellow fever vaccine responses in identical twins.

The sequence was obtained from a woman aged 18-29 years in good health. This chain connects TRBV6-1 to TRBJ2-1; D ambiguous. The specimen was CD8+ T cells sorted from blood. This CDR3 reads CASSVQASNEQFF. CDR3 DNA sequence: TGTGCCAGCAGTGTCCAGGCTAGTAATGAGCAGTTCTTC.